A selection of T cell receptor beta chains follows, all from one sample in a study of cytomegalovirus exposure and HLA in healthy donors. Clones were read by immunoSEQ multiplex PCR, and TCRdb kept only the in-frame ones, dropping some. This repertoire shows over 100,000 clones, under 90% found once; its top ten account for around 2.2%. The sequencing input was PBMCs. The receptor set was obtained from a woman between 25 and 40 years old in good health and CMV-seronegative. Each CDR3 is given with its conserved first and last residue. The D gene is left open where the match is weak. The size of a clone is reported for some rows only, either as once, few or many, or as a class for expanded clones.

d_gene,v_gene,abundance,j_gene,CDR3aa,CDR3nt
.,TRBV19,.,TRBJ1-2,CASSMRTGDGYTF,TGTGCCAGTAGTATGAGGACGGGGGATGGCTACACCTTC
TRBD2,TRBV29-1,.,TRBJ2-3,CSVTSGNTDTQYF,TGCAGCGTGACTAGCGGAAACACAGATACGCAGTATTTT
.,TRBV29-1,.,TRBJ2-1,CSVEEFNEQFF,TGCAGCGTTGAGGAGTTCAATGAGCAGTTCTTC
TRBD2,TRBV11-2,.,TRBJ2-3,CASSFSGSKSDTQYF,TGTGCCAGCAGCTTTAGCGGGAGTAAGTCAGATACGCAGTATTTT
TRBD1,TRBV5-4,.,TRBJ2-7,CASSLGDRAYEQYF,TGTGCCAGCAGCTTGGGGGACAGGGCCTACGAGCAGTACTTC
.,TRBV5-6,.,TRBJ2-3,CASRYFRGPTDTQYF,TGTGCCAGCAGGTACTTCAGGGGACCCACAGATACGCAGTATTTT
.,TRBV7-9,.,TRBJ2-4,CASSSYRESGNIQYF,TGTGCCAGCAGCTCCTACAGGGAGAGCGGAAACATTCAGTACTTC
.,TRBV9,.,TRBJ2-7,CASSADRGGREQYF,TGTGCCAGCAGCGCCGACAGGGGAGGGCGGGAGCAGTACTTC
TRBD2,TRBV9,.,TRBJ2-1,CASSVVPSGRAPYNEQFF,TGTGCCAGCAGCGTAGTCCCTAGCGGGAGGGCCCCCTACAATGAGCAGTTCTTC
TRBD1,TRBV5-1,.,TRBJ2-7,CASSAGTGSYEQYF,TGCGCCAGCAGCGCAGGGACAGGGTCCTACGAGCAGTACTTC
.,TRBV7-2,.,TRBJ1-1,CASSSDGRSEAFF,TGTGCCAGCAGCTCCGACGGGAGGTCTGAAGCTTTCTTT
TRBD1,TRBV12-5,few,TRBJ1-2,CASGFYGDSFNYGYTF,TGTGCTAGTGGTTTTTATGGGGACAGCTTTAACTATGGCTACACCTTC
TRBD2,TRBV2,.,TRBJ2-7,CASGGTSGRTRGEQYF,TGTGCCAGCGGGGGGACTAGCGGGAGGACAAGGGGCGAGCAGTACTTC
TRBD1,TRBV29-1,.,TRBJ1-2,CSGTGGNYGYTF,TGCAGCGGGACAGGCGGTAACTATGGCTACACCTTC
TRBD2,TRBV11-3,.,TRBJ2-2,CASSQTSGRTGELFF,TGTGCCAGCAGCCAGACTAGCGGGAGGACCGGGGAGCTGTTTTTT
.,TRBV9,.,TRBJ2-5,CASSVGTPVETQYF,TGTGCCAGCAGCGTAGGGACTCCGGTGGAGACCCAGTACTTC
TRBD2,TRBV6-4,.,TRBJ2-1,CASVPGGGPYNEQFF,TGTGCCAGCGTCCCGGGAGGGGGACCTTACAATGAGCAGTTCTTC
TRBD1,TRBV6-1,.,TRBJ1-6,CASSGRQGYSYNSPLHF,TGTGCCAGCAGTGGAAGACAGGGGTATTCCTATAATTCACCCCTCCACTTT
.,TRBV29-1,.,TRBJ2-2,CGGSVASGELFF,TGCGGCGGCTCGGTAGCTTCCGGGGAGCTGTTTTTT
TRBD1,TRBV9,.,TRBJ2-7,CASTPGRDRGYEQYF,TGTGCCAGCACCCCAGGAAGGGACAGGGGTTACGAGCAGTACTTC
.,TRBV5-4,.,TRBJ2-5,CASSLAGAQETQYF,TGTGCCAGCAGCTTGGCCGGAGCACAAGAGACCCAGTACTTC
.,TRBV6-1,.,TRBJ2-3,CASTRLVDTQYF,TGTGCCAGCACCAGACTGGTAGATACGCAGTATTTT
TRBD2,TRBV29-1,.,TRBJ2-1,CSVGTSGYNEQFF,TGCAGCGTGGGGACTAGCGGCTACAATGAGCAGTTCTTC
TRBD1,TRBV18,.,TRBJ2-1,CASSLRQGNEQFF,TGTGCCAGCTCACTCAGACAGGGAAATGAGCAGTTCTTC
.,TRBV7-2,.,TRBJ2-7,CASSVPSEQYF,TGTGCCAGCAGCGTACCCAGCGAGCAGTACTTC
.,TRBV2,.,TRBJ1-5,CASTLRQQDQPQHF,TGTGCCAGCACCTTAAGACAGCAGGATCAGCCCCAGCATTTT
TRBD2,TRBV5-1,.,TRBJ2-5,CASSFGLAGGTQETQYF,TGCGCCAGCAGCTTCGGACTAGCGGGAGGGACCCAAGAGACCCAGTACTTC
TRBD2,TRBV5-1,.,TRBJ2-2,CASSLDGAGGGGELFF,TGCGCCAGCAGCTTGGACGGAGCGGGAGGCGGTGGGGAGCTGTTTTTT